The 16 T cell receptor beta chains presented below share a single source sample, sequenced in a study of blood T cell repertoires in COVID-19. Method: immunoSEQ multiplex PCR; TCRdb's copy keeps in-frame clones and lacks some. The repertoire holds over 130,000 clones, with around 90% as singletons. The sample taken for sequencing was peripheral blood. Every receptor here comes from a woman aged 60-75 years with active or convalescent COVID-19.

The CDR3 sequence is CASSLGPPGLAGSSSGANVLTF. CDR3 DNA: TGTGCCAGCAGCTTGGGTCCTCCGGGACTAGCGGGGTCTAGCTCTGGGGCCAACGTCCTGACTTTC. The genes are TRBV3-1 (or the pseudogene TRBV3-2) and TRBJ2-6; the match to TRBD2 covers 13 bases. Germline V CDR1 and CDR2: LGHDT, YNNKEL (reference sequence). CDR3 length equals 22 residues. V lost 5 bases to trimming and J lost 0 bases; unmatched junction nucleotides: 16.

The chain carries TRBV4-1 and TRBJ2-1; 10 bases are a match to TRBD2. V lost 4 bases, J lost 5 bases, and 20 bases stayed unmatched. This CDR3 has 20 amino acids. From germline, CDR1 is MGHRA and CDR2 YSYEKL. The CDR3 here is CASSRAPGAGGGWINNEQFF. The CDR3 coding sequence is TGCGCCAGCAGCCGTGCCCCGGGAGCGGGGGGGGGTTGGATTAACAATGAGCAGTTCTTC.

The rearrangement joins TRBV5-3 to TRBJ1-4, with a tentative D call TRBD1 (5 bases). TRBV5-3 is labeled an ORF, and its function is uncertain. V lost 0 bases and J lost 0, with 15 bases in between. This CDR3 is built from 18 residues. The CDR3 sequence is CARSLGWRDRATNEKLFF. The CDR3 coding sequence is TGTGCCAGAAGCTTGGGGTGGCGGGACCGAGCAACTAATGAAAAACTGTTTTTT.

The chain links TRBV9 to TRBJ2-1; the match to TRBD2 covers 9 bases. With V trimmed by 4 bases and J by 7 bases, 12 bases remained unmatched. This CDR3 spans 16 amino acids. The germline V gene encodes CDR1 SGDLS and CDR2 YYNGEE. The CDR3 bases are TGTGCCAGCAGCTCCTATATTAGCGGGGGAGTAAATGAGCAGTTCTTC. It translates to CASSSYISGGVNEQFF.

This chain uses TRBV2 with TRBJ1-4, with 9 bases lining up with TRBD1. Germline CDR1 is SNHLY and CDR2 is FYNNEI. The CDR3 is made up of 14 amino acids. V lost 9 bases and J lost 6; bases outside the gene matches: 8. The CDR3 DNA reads TGTGCCAGTTGCACGGGACAGGGAGATGAAAAACTGTTTTTT. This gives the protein CASCTGQGDEKLFF.

In DNA, the CDR3 is TGTGCCAGCAGCTTAGCCCTGAGCCCTGAACAAGAGACCCAGTACTTC. Encoded protein: CASSLALSPEQETQYF. V gene TRBV7-9 combines with J gene TRBJ2-5; D is uncertain. Germline CDR1 SEHNR, CDR2 FQNEAQ (reference sequence). This CDR3 comprises 16 residues. V was clipped by 0 bases and J by 2 bases, with 13 bases between them.

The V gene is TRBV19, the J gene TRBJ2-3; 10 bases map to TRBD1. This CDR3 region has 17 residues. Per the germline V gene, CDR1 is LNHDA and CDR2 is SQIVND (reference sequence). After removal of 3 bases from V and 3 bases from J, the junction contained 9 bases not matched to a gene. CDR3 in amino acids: CASSIKGTGVKTDTQYF. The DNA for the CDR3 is TGTGCCAGTAGTATTAAAGGGACAGGGGTGAAAACAGATACGCAGTATTTT. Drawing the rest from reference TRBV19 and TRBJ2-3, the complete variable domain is DGGITQSPKYLFRKEGQNVTLSCEQNLNHDAMYWYRQDPGQGLRLIYYSQIVNDFQKGDIAEGYSVSREKKESFPLTVTSAQKNPTAFYLCASSIKGTGVKTDTQYFGPGTRLTVL.

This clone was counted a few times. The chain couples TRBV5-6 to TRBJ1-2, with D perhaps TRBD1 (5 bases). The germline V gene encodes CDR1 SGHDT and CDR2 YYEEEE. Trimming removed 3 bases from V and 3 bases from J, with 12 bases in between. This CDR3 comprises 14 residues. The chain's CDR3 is CASSYQGGDYGYTF. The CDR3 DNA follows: TGTGCCAGCAGCTATCAGGGAGGGGACTATGGCTACACCTTC.

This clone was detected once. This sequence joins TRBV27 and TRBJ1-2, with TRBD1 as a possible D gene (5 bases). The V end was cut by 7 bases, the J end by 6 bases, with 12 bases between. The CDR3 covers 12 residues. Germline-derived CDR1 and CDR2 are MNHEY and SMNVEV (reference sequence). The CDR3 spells CASILRADGYTF. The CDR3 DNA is TGTGCCAGCATCCTCAGGGCCGATGGCTACACCTTC.

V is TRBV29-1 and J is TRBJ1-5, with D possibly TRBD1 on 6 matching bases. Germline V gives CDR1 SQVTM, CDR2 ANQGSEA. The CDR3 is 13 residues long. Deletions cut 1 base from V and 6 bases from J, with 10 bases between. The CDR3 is CSVEVGAGQPQHF. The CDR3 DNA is TGCAGCGTTGAAGTGGGGGCCGGTCAGCCCCAGCATTTT.

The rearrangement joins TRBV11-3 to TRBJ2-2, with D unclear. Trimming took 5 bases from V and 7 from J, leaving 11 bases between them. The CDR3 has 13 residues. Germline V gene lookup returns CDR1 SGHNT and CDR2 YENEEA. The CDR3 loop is CASSPGPVGELFF. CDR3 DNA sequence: TGTGCCAGCAGCCCAGGCCCTGTCGGGGAGCTGTTTTTT.

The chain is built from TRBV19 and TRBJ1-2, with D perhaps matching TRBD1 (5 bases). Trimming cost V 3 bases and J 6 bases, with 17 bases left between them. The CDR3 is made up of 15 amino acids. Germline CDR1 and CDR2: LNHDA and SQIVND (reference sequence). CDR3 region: CASSIKGRGVNGYTF. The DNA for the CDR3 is TGTGCCAGTAGTATTAAGGGGCGCGGTGTAAATGGCTACACCTTC.

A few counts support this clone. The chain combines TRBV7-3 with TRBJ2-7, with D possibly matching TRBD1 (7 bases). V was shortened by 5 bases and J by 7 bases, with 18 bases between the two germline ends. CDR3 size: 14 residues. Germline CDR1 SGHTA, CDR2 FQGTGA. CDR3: CASSIQGGGREQYF. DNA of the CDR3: TGTGCCAGCAGCATCCAGGGGGGTGGAAGAGAGCAGTACTTC.

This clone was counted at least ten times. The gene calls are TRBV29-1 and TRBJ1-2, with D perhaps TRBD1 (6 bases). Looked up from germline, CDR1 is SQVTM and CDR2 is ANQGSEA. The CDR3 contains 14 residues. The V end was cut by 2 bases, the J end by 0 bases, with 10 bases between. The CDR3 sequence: CSVERGGTNYGYTF. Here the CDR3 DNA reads TGCAGCGTTGAAAGGGGGGGCACTAACTATGGCTACACCTTC.

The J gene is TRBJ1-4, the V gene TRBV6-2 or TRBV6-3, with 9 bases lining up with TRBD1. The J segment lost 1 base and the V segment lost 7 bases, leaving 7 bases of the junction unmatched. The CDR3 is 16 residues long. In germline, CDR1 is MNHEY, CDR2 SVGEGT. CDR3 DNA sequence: TGTGCCAGCACCCCGGACAGGGGTGGAACTAATGAAAAACTGTTTTTT. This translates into CASTPDRGGTNEKLFF.

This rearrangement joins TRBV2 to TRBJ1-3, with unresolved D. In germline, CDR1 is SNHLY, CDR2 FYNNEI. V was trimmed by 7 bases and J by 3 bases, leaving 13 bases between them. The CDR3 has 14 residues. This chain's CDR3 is CASTMVVHGNTIYF. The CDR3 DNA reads TGTGCCAGCACGATGGTGGTACATGGAAACACCATATATTTT. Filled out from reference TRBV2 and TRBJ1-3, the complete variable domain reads EPEVTQTPSHQVTQMGQEVILRCVPISNHLYFYWYRQILGQKVEFLVSFYNNEISEKSEIFDDQFSVERPDGSNFTLKIRSTKLEDSAMYFCASTMVVHGNTIYFGEGSWLTVV.